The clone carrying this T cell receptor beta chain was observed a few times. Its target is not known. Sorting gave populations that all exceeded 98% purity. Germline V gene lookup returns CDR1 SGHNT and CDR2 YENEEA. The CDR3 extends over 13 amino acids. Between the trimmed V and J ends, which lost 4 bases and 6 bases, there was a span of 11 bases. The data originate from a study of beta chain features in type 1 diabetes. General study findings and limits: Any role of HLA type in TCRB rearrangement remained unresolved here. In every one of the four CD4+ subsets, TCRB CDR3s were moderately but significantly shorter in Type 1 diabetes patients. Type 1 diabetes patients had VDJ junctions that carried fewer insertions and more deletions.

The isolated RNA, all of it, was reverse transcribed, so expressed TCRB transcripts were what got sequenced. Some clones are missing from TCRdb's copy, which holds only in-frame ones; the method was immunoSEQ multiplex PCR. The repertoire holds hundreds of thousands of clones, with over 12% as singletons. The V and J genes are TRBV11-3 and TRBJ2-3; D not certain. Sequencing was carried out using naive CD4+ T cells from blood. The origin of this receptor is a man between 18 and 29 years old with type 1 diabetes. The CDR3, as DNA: TGTGCCAGCAGCTCCTACCGGGCGGATACGCAGTATTTT. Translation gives CASSSYRADTQYF.